This T cell receptor (beta chain) was sequenced for a study of early stage breast cancer tumors (dated 2017 in TCRdb). Turning to the overall study: Of the roughly 15 invasive breast tumors, 12 to 13 were found to be estrogen receptor-positive, progesterone receptor-positive and HER2-negative. Of the roughly 12 ER+/PR+/HER2- tumors, eight were classified as invasive ductal carcinomas and four as invasive lobular carcinomas. The average read coverage per sample was approximately 9.8-fold. Across all samples, a few million templates representing roughly 1,100,000 unique clonotypes were detected.

Dicing about 18-50 mg of tumor tissue typically produced more than 2.5 ug of DNA. The study profiled bulk TCR beta-chain repertoires in matched peripheral blood, tumor and adjacent normal breast tissue taken from some 15 patients with early-stage breast cancer. After resection, tumor tissue identified by eye was cut out and put into prechilled RNAlater. A TissueLyser II was used to homogenize diced tumor tissue (about 20-55 mg) in RLTplus buffer containing beta-mercaptoethanol and antifoaming agent. Genomic DNA was extracted with the Qiagen AllPrep DNA/RNA Mini kit. To note about this clone: Its antigen is currently not known. No qualities accompany the bases; no much larger clone lies one base away.

The germline V end is reduced by 1 base and the J end by 3 bases; junction bases left unmatched: 6. The germline V gene (reference sequence) provides CDR1 LNHDA and CDR2 SQIVND. Inclusive of the bounding cysteine and phenylalanine, the CDR3 is 16 residues long. The retained sequence is limited to the CDR3, 48 bases, with the frame set at the first base. Each sample was amplified as two independent genomic DNA replicates: approximately 550 ng for blood and roughly 1.4 ug for tumor or normal breast. Following the manufacturer's instructions, the ImmunoSeq Intro kit was used to carry out TCRB sequencing on genomic DNA. Multiplex PCR was run for about 30 cycles using proprietary primers and spike-in control sequences for absolute quantification. Single-end 150-bp reads were used to sequence an 87-bp fragment spanning the CDR3 and the flanking V and J genes. Each lane of an Illumina MiSeq running version 3.0 chemistry carried seven multiplexed samples, with two replicates apiece. As for the authors' bioinformatics: Raw data were processed by the vendor's proprietary pipeline, with both replicates merged into one result per sample. To define clonotypes, the study grouped productive rearrangements that shared the V-gene family, CDR3 amino acid sequence and J-gene segment. Clonality was computed as 1 minus the normalized Shannon entropy (Pielou evenness) of TCRB abundances. T cell density was estimated as total templates divided by the number of input cells, with the number of input cells inferred from the DNA input amount. Recon, run with its default parameters, was used to estimate overall repertoire diversity and clonality. Tumor-enriched clonotypes were defined as having over 0.1% abundance in tumor and at least 32-fold higher abundance than in normal breast. As stored in TCRdb, this immuneACCESS dataset retains in-frame rearrangements with V and J assigned. A fraction of the clones does not appear; measured against another copy, unresolved V genes explain less than half of the discrepancy, and the remainder lacks a known reason. That table is the source of V, J and clone size, and D and trimming were worked out from the DNA. The sample profile shows some 10,000 clones; 60% to 75% of them were found once. The ten largest account for about 11% of the sample.

Paper-wide results and their limitations: Sequencing bulk genomic DNA from unsorted cells could not capture chain pairing or functional markers like CD4, CD8 and FOXP3. Tumors showed roughly 2.5-fold higher T cell density and higher clonality than adjacent normal breast tissue. Enriched TCRB sequences shared across patients were found to be mostly commonly generated sequences that were unlikely to play an important role in the tumor microenvironment. Repertoires from blood resembled normal breast more closely than tumor, and using blood as a reference for each tissue separated tumor from normal in about 85% of the 16 patients. The small cohort size prevented analysis by tumor subtype.

Sequenced input: breast tumor tissue. This TCR came from a person aged 55 to 70 with breast cancer. Recombination linked TRBV19 to TRBJ2-3, with 8 central nucleotides matching TRBD2. The CDR3 protein sequence reads: CASSIAGLASTDTQYF. At the DNA level, the sequence is TGTGCCAGTAGTATAGCAGGACTAGCTAGTACAGATACGCAGTATTTT. Where the CDR3 stops, the reference TRBV19 and TRBJ2-3 genes take over; the full variable domain is DGGITQSPKYLFRKEGQNVTLSCEQNLNHDAMYWYRQDPGQGLRLIYYSQIVNDFQKGDIAEGYSVSREKKESFPLTVTSAQKNPTAFYLCASSIAGLASTDTQYFGPGTRLTVL.